The rows below give T cell receptor beta chains drawn from one sample of a study of blood T cells in healthy people across ages. TCRdb reprocessed the 5' RACE reads with MiXCR, giving one entry per CDR3 protein. The sample includes about 800,000 distinct CDR3 sequences, more than 20% of them seen just once. These same records also appear under a second study, on T cells of mothers and their children.

Input material: blood. All receptors come from a boy aged 10-17 years in good health. The CDR3 runs from the conserved cysteine through the conserved F or W. D genes are given only for firm matches. The size of a clone is reported for some rows only, either as once, few or many, or as a class for expanded clones.

D | J | V | size | DNA | CDR3
NA | TRBJ2-3 | TRBV6-2/TRBV6-3 | NA | TGTGCCAGCAGTACCCCTTATGAGGATACGCAGTACTTT | CASSTPYEDTQYF
NA | TRBJ1-5 | TRBV7-9 | NA | TGTGCCAGCAGCTTAGTCGGGAAGGGTGGCAATCAGCCCCAGCATTTT | CASSLVGKGGNQPQHF
TRBD2 | TRBJ2-1 | TRBV4-2 | NA | TGTGCCAGCAACCAAGATCCGGGAGGGCCTACCTACAATGAGCAGTTCTTC | CASNQDPGGPTYNEQFF
NA | TRBJ2-3 | TRBV28 | NA | TGTGCCAGCAGTTTGCTCGGCTGGGGGCGCACAGATACGCAGTATTTT | CASSLLGWGRTDTQYF
TRBD1 | TRBJ2-2 | TRBV24-1 | NA | TGTGCCACCACCGGGACAGGGGCCACCGGGGAGCTGTTTTTT | CATTGTGATGELFF
NA | TRBJ2-1 | TRBV4-3 | NA | TGCGCCAGCAGCCAAGGAACAGGAGGGCACTACAATGAGCAGTTCTTC | CASSQGTGGHYNEQFF
TRBD2 | TRBJ2-1 | TRBV9 | few | TGTGCCAGCAGCGGCGGGACTAGCGGAGCGAATGAGCAGTTCTTC | CASSGGTSGANEQFF
NA | TRBJ2-5 | TRBV20-1 | few | TGCAGTGCTAGAGATGGAGGGGGTAGAGAGACCCAGTACTTC | CSARDGGGRETQYF
TRBD1 | TRBJ2-5 | TRBV9 | NA | TGTGCCAGCAGCAGCTGGACAGGGGGCTTTGTGGAGACCCAGTACTTC | CASSSWTGGFVETQYF
TRBD1 | TRBJ1-2 | TRBV9 | NA | TGTGCCAGCAGTTCAGCTAGGACAGGGGTAGGCTACACCTTC | CASSSARTGVGYTF
NA | TRBJ2-5 | TRBV29-1 | few | TGCGGCGTTGAAAAGGACTTACAAGAGACCCAGTACTTC | CGVEKDLQETQYF
NA | TRBJ2-6 | TRBV6-1 | NA | TGTGCCAGCAGTGAAAACACCATGCTTGGTCGCTCGACTTTC | CASSENTMLGRSTF
TRBD2 | TRBJ2-1 | TRBV5-6 | NA | TGTGCCAGCAGCCTACTAGCGGGAGAAAACTATGAGCAGTTCTTC | CASSLLAGENYEQFF
TRBD1 | TRBJ2-5 | TRBV20-1 | once | TGCAGTGCCCCTCGTACGGACAGGGGGGAAGAGACCCAGTACTTC | CSAPRTDRGEETQYF
TRBD2 | TRBJ2-5 | TRBV9 | few | TGTGCCAGCAGCGTAAGCGGGGGGGCCCAAGAGACCCAGTACTTC | CASSVSGGAQETQYF
NA | TRBJ2-1 | TRBV14 | once | TGTGCCAGCAGGGAAGGGGTGGATGAGCAGTTCTTC | CASREGVDEQFF
NA | TRBJ2-5 | TRBV7-2 | once | TGTGCCAGCAGCTTAGAGTGGCGTAATAGCTTAGAGACCCAGTACTTC | CASSLEWRNSLETQYF
TRBD2 | TRBJ2-7 | TRBV15 | NA | TGTGCCACCAGCCGGCGGGGGGCGGGACCCTACGAGCAGTACTTC | CATSRRGAGPYEQYF
NA | TRBJ1-6 | TRBV25-1 | NA | TGTGCCAGCAGTGAATTGGGCGGGGGCTCCTATAATTCACCCCTCCACTTT | CASSELGGGSYNSPLHF
NA | TRBJ2-5 | TRBV6-6 | NA | TGTGCCAGCAGGAGCTGGGGAACGGAGACCCAGTACTTC | CASRSWGTETQYF
TRBD1 | TRBJ1-1 | TRBV5-1 | NA | TGCGCCAGCAGCTTGGCGACAGGGGGCTCTGAAGCTTTCTTT | CASSLATGGSEAFF
NA | TRBJ2-7 | TRBV6-6 | NA | TGTGCCAGCAGTTACAGGTCAGGGGCCTACGAGCAGTACTTC | CASSYRSGAYEQYF
TRBD1 | TRBJ1-5 | TRBV4-2 | NA | TGTGCCAGCAGCCAAGAAAGTTCCCAGGGGGCTTTCTACCAGCCCCAGCATTTT | CASSQESSQGAFYQPQHF
NA | TRBJ2-4 | TRBV4-3 | many | TGCGCCAGCAGCCAAGGACTAGTGAATACGCGGGCCAAAAACATTCAGTACTTC | CASSQGLVNTRAKNIQYF
NA | TRBJ2-5 | TRBV20-1 | NA | TGCAGTGGAGAGGCGGCAGCGAAGGGGGGAGAGACCCAGTACTTC | CSGEAAAKGGETQYF
NA | TRBJ2-2 | TRBV28 | few | TGTGCCAGCGGCCATTTGTCCGGGGAGCTGTTTTTT | CASGHLSGELFF
TRBD1 | TRBJ2-7 | TRBV7-6 | few | TGTGCCAGCAGTACGGGACAGACCTTCTACGAGCAGTACTTC | CASSTGQTFYEQYF
NA | TRBJ2-1 | TRBV2 | few | TGTGCCAGCAGCCCGAAAGGAATTCAGGGGCCCTTCTACAATGAGCAGTTCTTC | CASSPKGIQGPFYNEQFF
NA | TRBJ1-2 | TRBV29-1 | few | TGCAGCGTTGAATTGAGGAATGACAGCACCGCCTATGGCTACACCTTC | CSVELRNDSTAYGYTF
NA | TRBJ2-7 | TRBV6-1 | NA | TGTGCCAGCAGTGAAGAGGGCCGTTACTCCTACGAGCAGTACTTC | CASSEEGRYSYEQYF
NA | TRBJ2-3 | TRBV28 | NA | TGTGCAAGCACAGCTAGCACAGATACGCAGTATTTT | CASTASTDTQYF
NA | TRBJ2-7 | TRBV18 | few | TGTGCCAGCTCACCGATCTCCGCGGCTTCCTACGAGCAGTACTTC | CASSPISAASYEQYF
NA | TRBJ2-3 | TRBV12-3/TRBV12-4 | NA | TGTGCCAGCAGTTTAGAGCTAGCCGCAGATACGCAGTATTTT | CASSLELAADTQYF
NA | TRBJ1-1 | TRBV9 | few | TGTGCCAGCAGCGTACAGGACATGAACACTGAAGCTTTCTTT | CASSVQDMNTEAFF
NA | TRBJ2-5 | TRBV12-3/TRBV12-4 | many | TGTGCCAGCAGAGACGGGTACCAAGAGACCCAGTACTTC | CASRDGYQETQYF
NA | TRBJ2-1 | TRBV19 | few | TGTGCCAGCCGAGACGGGAGCTCCTACAATGAGCAGTTCTTC | CASRDGSSYNEQFF
NA | TRBJ2-6 | TRBV28 | few | TGTGCCAGCAGATCTGGGGAGGCTGGGGCCAACGTCCTGACTTTC | CASRSGEAGANVLTF
NA | TRBJ2-3 | TRBV28 | NA | TGTGCCAGCAGTTTCCCCTCGCCAGATACGCAGTATTTT | CASSFPSPDTQYF
NA | TRBJ1-1 | TRBV5-1 | few | TGCGCCAGCAGCTCCCGGGACCCCGGGTTAGGCACTGAAGCTTTCTTT | CASSSRDPGLGTEAFF
NA | TRBJ2-2 | TRBV20-1 | few | TGCAGTGCTATTGGGGGCTTGACCGGGGAGCTGTTTTTT | CSAIGGLTGELFF
TRBD2 | TRBJ2-1 | TRBV9 | NA | TGTGCCAGCAGCGCCCTCCTAGCGGGAGGGTGGGGTGAGCAGTTCTTC | CASSALLAGGWGEQFF
TRBD2 | TRBJ2-1 | TRBV7-3 | NA | TGTGCCAGCAGCTTAACTCCTAGCGGGGGCTACGATGAGCAGTTCTTC | CASSLTPSGGYDEQFF
NA | TRBJ2-4 | TRBV27 | few | TGTGCCAGCAGTTTAGACATCCGTAAAGCCAAAAACATTCAGTACTTC | CASSLDIRKAKNIQYF
TRBD2 | TRBJ2-7 | TRBV18 | NA | TGTGCCAGCTCCCTAGCGGGAGAGATCCCCTACGAGCAGTACTTC | CASSLAGEIPYEQYF
NA | TRBJ2-4 | TRBV25-1 | NA | TGTGCCAGCATCTCTCGGAATAGGTGTGTCGCCAAAAACATTCGGTACTTC | CASISRNRCVAKNIRYF
NA | TRBJ2-3 | TRBV10-3 | few | TGTGCCATCAGCCCCGGATTTGGCACAGATACGCAGTATTTT | CAISPGFGTDTQYF
NA | TRBJ2-3 | TRBV7-2 | few | TGTGCCAGCAGCGTCCGGGACACATTCACAGATACGCAGTATTTT | CASSVRDTFTDTQYF
NA | TRBJ2-5 | TRBV4-1 | NA | TGCGCCAGCAGCCAAGTAGGACAAGAGACCCAGTACTTC | CASSQVGQETQYF
NA | TRBJ2-5 | TRBV7-3 | NA | TGTGCCAGCAGCTTGGGTTTGGCCAGCCAAGAGACCCAGTACTTC | CASSLGLASQETQYF
NA | TRBJ2-3 | TRBV7-2 | few | TGTGCCAGCGGGGACGTCGGGGAGGTTCGGGCAGATACGCAGTATTTT | CASGDVGEVRADTQYF
NA | TRBJ2-7 | TRBV6-5 | few | TGTGCCAGCAGTTACGGCCCCAGGGTTTACGAGCAGTACTTC | CASSYGPRVYEQYF
NA | TRBJ2-7 | TRBV4-2 | NA | TGTGCCAGCAGCCAATCCCCAGAGGTCTCCTCCTACGAGCAGTACTTC | CASSQSPEVSSYEQYF
NA | TRBJ2-5 | TRBV9 | NA | TGTGCCAGCAGCGGAATCCAACAGACCCAGTACTTC | CASSGIQQTQYF
NA | TRBJ2-3 | TRBV7-9 | NA | TGTGCCAGCAGCTTTGACTGGGTGATTTCAGGGAATACAGATACGCAGTATTTT | CASSFDWVISGNTDTQYF
NA | TRBJ1-1 | TRBV4-1 | few | TGCGCCAGCAGCCAAGATGAGGAAGCTTTCTTT | CASSQDEEAFF